This entry lists 21 T cell receptor beta chains sequenced from one sample in a study of blood T cell repertoires in COVID-19. Libraries were prepared by immunoSEQ multiplex PCR; TCRdb keeps only in-frame clonotypes and omits some of them. The table includes fewer than 400,000 clones, roughly 90% detected once. The sequencing input was PBMCs or T cells enriched from blood (not recorded which). These receptors all stem from a woman younger than 45 who had been exposed to COVID-19.

The chain couples TRBV5-8 to TRBJ2-7, with D uncertain. The germline gives CDR1 SGHTS, CDR2 YDEGEE. Deletions cut 2 bases from V and 0 bases from J, with 15 bases between. This CDR3 has 16 residues. The CDR3 spells CASSFFESRISYEQYF. The DNA of the CDR3 is TGTGCCAGCAGCTTCTTTGAGAGCAGGATCTCCTACGAGCAGTACTTC. Full variable domain (remainder filled in from reference TRBV5-8 and TRBJ2-7): EAGVTQSPTHLIKTRGQQATLRCSPISGHTSVYWYQQALGLGLQFLLWYDEGEERNRGNFPPRFSGRQFPNYSSELNVNALELEDSALYLCASSFFESRISYEQYFGPGTRLTVT.

In its sample, this clone was seen once. The rearrangement uses TRBV4-1 and TRBJ2-1; the match to TRBD2 covers 14 bases. CDR3 size: 18 residues. In germline, CDR1 is MGHRA, CDR2 YSYEKL. Losses at the gene ends were 5 bases for V and 1 base for J; bases not matched to a gene: 7. The CDR3 loop is CASSEGLAGVLSYNEQFF. In DNA, the CDR3 is TGCGCCAGCAGCGAGGGACTAGCGGGGGTTCTTTCCTACAATGAGCAGTTCTTC.

The rearrangement uses TRBV6-4 and TRBJ2-7, with TRBD2 matching 7 bases. CDR1 and CDR2 (germline): MRHNA, SNTAGT. With 3 bases clipped from V and 7 bases from J, the junction kept 12 bases outside the gene matches. This CDR3 region has 15 residues. The CDR3 here is CASSELAGQQGEQYF. The CDR3 DNA follows: TGTGCCAGCAGTGAATTAGCGGGCCAACAAGGGGAGCAGTACTTC.

V usage is TRBV5-1 and J usage is TRBJ2-7; TRBD1 matches 7 bases. CDR1 is SGHRS, CDR2 YFSETQ, per germline. This CDR3 is built from 14 residues. The ends lost 4 bases at V and 3 bases at J; junction bases unmatched: 7. CDR3 sequence reads: CASSLGQPIYEQYF. DNA of the CDR3: TGCGCCAGCAGCCTGGGACAGCCCATCTACGAGCAGTACTTC.

The gene calls are TRBV5-4 and TRBJ1-3; D unclear. Germline loops: CDR1 SGHNT, CDR2 YYREEE (reference sequence). The CDR3 sequence is 13 residues long. V lost 0 bases and J lost 8, with 9 bases in between. CDR3 sequence: CASSLARGDTIYF. The CDR3 DNA reads as TGTGCCAGCAGCTTGGCGCGCGGGGACACCATATATTTT. Based on the CDR3 plus reference TRBV5-4 and TRBJ1-3, the full variable domain is ETGVTQSPTHLIKTRGQQVTLRCSSQSGHNTVSWYQQALGQGPQFIFQYYREEENGRGNFPPRFSGLQFPNYSSELNVNALELDDSALYLCASSLARGDTIYFGEGSWLTVV.

The rearrangement links TRBV7-9 to TRBJ2-1; TRBD2 agrees at 12 bases. After removal of 6 bases from V and 9 bases from J, the junction contained 6 bases not matched to a gene. Germline V gene lookup returns CDR1 SEHNR and CDR2 FQNEAQ (reference sequence). The CDR3 totals 14 residues. The CDR3 here is CASSLAGGLGEQFF. CDR3 sequence (DNA): TGTGCCAGCAGTCTAGCGGGGGGGCTCGGTGAGCAGTTCTTC.

V gene TRBV9 combines with J gene TRBJ1-6; TRBD1 is a possible D gene (6 bases). The germline V gene encodes CDR1 SGDLS and CDR2 YYNGEE. Trimming took off 0 bases at V and 7 bases at J, with 17 bases between the two ends. The CDR3 sequence is 17 residues long. The CDR3 DNA is TGTGCCAGCAGCGTAGGGGGCCCCAGGGGTGTGAATTCACCCCTCCACTTT. Amino acids: CASSVGGPRGVNSPLHF.

CDR3 residues: CATSDLDGTQHF. The CDR3 bases are TGTGCCACCAGTGATTTGGACGGGACCCAGCATTTT. This rearrangement joins TRBV24-1 to TRBJ1-5; D is unresolved. CDR3 length: 12 residues. Looked up from germline, CDR1 is KGHDR and CDR2 is SFDVKD. Trimming pared 0 bases from V and 11 bases from J, leaving 7 bases between.

The chain is built from TRBV6-2 or TRBV6-3 and TRBJ1-4; 7 bases map to TRBD1. CDR1 MNHEY and CDR2 SVGEGT come from the germline V gene. V gave up 5 bases and J gave up 5 bases; unmatched junction bases: 5. The CDR3 spans 14 residues. This CDR3 reads CASSRGTANEKLFF. The CDR3 DNA reads TGTGCCAGCAGTCGCGGGACAGCGAATGAAAAACTGTTTTTT.

The V gene is TRBV18, the J gene TRBJ1-1; D is possibly TRBD1 (6 bases). V was pared by 6 bases and J by 1 base, with 9 bases between. Germline loops: CDR1 KGHSH, CDR2 LQKENI. The CDR3 is 13 amino acids. CDR3: CASSQQGNTEAFF. DNA of the CDR3: TGTGCCAGCTCCCAACAGGGGAACACTGAAGCTTTCTTT.

V and J are TRBV18 and TRBJ1-5; D is possibly TRBD1 (6 bases). This CDR3 comprises 14 residues. The V gene lost 1 base and the J gene lost 4 bases, with 8 bases spanning the gap. From germline, CDR1 is KGHSH and CDR2 LQKENI. CDR3 protein: CASSPRTANQPQHF. Written as DNA, the CDR3 is TGTGCCAGCTCACCACGGACAGCTAATCAGCCCCAGCATTTT.

The chain is built from TRBV19 and TRBJ2-2, with TRBD2 identical over 8 bases. The V gene end was trimmed by 7 bases and the J gene end by 5 bases; junction bases not matched to a gene: 9. CDR3 length equals 15 residues. Germline V gives CDR1 LNHDA, CDR2 SQIVND (reference sequence). The CDR3 coding sequence is TGTGCCAGTAAAATAGGGACTAGTTCGACCGGGGAGCTGTTTTTT. It is translated as CASKIGTSSTGELFF.

The chain couples TRBV6-1 to TRBJ2-7; D perhaps matches TRBD2 (5 bases). The germline CDR1 and CDR2 sequences are MNHNS and SASEGT. V lost 2 bases to trimming and J lost 6 bases, with 14 bases between them. This CDR3 contains 14 residues. CDR3 in DNA: TGTGCCAGCAGTGAAAACGGCCCGGGAAGCGAGCAGTACTTC. Residues: CASSENGPGSEQYF.

The CDR3 loop is CASSPLRGGQPQHF. The CDR3 bases are TGTGCCAGCTCACCTCTAAGAGGTGGGCAGCCCCAGCATTTT. The rearrangement joins TRBV18 to TRBJ1-5; D ambiguous. With 3 bases removed from V and 7 bases from J, the gap between germline ends came to 13 bases. The CDR3 sequence is 14 residues long. CDR1 and CDR2 (germline): KGHSH, LQKENI.

This chain connects TRBV4-1 to TRBJ1-1, with TRBD1 matching over 8 bases. Looked up from germline, CDR1 is MGHRA and CDR2 is YSYEKL. J was trimmed by 3 bases and V by 4 bases; bases with no gene match: 4. The CDR3 extends over 14 amino acids. The chain's CDR3 is CASSLDRAYTEAFF. The DNA for the CDR3 is TGCGCCAGCAGCCTGGACAGGGCTTACACTGAAGCTTTCTTT.

CDR3 loop: CASSRAVGSYNEQFF. The CDR3 region has the DNA TGTGCCAGCAGCCGAGCGGTGGGCTCCTACAATGAGCAGTTCTTC. This sequence joins TRBV9 and TRBJ2-1; a possible D gene is TRBD2 (5 bases). Germline lookup yields CDR1 SGDLS and CDR2 YYNGEE. This CDR3 comprises 15 residues. Trimming pared 4 bases from V and 0 bases from J, leaving 11 bases between.

The table lists this clone with a count of one. The chain combines TRBV2 with TRBJ1-1, with 8 nucleotides matching TRBD1. There are 15 residues in the CDR3. V gave up 4 bases and J gave up 4 bases; unmatched junction bases: 8. The germline CDR1 and CDR2 sequences are SNHLY and FYNNEI. The CDR3 DNA follows: TGTGCCAGCAGTGCGACAGGGGCTATCTCCACTGAAGCTTTCTTT. It yields the protein CASSATGAISTEAFF.

This chain's CDR3 is CATSRGGYYEQYF. The CDR3 nucleotides read TGTGCCACCTCGCGGGGGGGATATTACGAGCAGTACTTC. The V and J genes are TRBV7-9 and TRBJ2-7; 9 bases fit TRBD2. The CDR3 has 13 residues. Germline V gives CDR1 SEHNR, CDR2 FQNEAQ (reference sequence). V gave up 10 bases and J gave up 4 bases; unmatched junction bases: 8.

The V and J genes are TRBV12-3 or TRBV12-4 and TRBJ1-1; 9 bases map to TRBD1. The CDR3 sequence is 13 residues long. The V and J ends lost 5 bases and 6 bases, in that order; junction bases with no gene match: 4. The CDR3 loop reads CASSRTGGPEAFF. CDR3 bases: TGTGCCAGCAGTAGAACAGGGGGCCCTGAAGCTTTCTTT.

This clone is deemed large. The chain links TRBV6-5 to TRBJ1-5, with 7 nucleotides matching TRBD1. In germline, CDR1 is MNHEY, CDR2 SVGAGI. The junction had 11 bases not matched to a gene; V was cut back by 4 bases and J by 5 bases. The CDR3 has 16 residues. The CDR3 nucleotides are TGTGCCAGCAGTTCCCAGGGGGACGGACTTTATCAGCCCCAGCATTTT. It encodes CASSSQGDGLYQPQHF.

V is TRBV6-5 and J is TRBJ2-4; 10 bases line up with TRBD1. The germline V gene encodes CDR1 MNHEY and CDR2 SVGAGI. There are 14 residues in the CDR3. J gave up 6 bases and V 6 bases, and 5 bases lay outside the gene matches. The CDR3 region has the DNA TGTGCCAGCAGCCGGGACAGGGGATTAAACATTCAGTACTTC. Its protein is CASSRDRGLNIQYF.